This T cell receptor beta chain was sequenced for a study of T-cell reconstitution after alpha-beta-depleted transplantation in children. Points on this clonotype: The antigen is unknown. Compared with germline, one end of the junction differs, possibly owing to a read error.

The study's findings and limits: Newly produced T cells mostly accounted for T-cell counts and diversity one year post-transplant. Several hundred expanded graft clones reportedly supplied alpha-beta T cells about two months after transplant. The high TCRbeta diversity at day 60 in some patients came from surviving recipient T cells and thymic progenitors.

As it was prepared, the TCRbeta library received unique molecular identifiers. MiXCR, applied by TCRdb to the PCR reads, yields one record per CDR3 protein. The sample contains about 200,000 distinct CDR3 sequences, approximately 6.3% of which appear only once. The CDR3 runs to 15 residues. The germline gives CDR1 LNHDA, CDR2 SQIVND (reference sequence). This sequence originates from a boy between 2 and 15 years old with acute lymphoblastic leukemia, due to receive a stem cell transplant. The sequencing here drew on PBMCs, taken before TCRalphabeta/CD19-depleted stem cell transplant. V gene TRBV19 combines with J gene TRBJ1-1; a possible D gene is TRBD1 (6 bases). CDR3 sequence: CASSILTGPNAEAFF. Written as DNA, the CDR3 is TGTGCCAGTAGTATCCTGACAGGCCCGAACGCTGAAGCTTTCTTT.